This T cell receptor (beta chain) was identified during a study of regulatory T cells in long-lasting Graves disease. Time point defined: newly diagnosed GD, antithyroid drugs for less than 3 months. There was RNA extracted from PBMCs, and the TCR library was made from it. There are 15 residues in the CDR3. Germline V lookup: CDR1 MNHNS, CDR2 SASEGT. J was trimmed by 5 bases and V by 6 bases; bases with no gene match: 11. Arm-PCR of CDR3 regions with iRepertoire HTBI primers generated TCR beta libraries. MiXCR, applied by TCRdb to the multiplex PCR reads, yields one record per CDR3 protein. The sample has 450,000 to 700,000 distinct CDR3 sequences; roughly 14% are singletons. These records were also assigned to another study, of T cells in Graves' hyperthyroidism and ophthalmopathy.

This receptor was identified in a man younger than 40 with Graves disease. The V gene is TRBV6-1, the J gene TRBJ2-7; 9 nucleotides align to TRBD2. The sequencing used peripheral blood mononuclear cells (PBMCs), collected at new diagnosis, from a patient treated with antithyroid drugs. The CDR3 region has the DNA TGTGCCAGCAGAACATCCCTAGCGGGGACCCACGAGCAGTACTTC. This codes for CASRTSLAGTHEQYF.